This TCR beta chain was obtained from a study of T cell changes during pregnancy in multiple sclerosis. Profiled with immunoSEQ multiplex PCR; TCRdb holds only in-frame clones, not every one. The profile covers around 80,000 clones, with 92% appearing a single time and around 1.4% taken by the ten largest. The CDR3 contains 15 residues. Germline V gene sequence: CDR1 LNHDA, CDR2 SQIVND (reference sequence). Trimming stripped 5 bases from V and 1 base from J, with 14 bases between. The chain recombines TRBV19 with TRBJ1-1; possibly TRBD1 for D (6 bases). The sequences come from peripheral blood, collected before pregnancy. This receptor was obtained from a female donor with multiple sclerosis, enrolled in a pregnancy study. CDR3 DNA: TGTGCCAGTAGTGACCGGGACAAAAGGAACACTGAAGCTTTCTTT. As protein: CASSDRDKRNTEAFF.